A single T cell receptor (beta chain) is shown here with its context. Its matching antigen is unknown. V dropped 8 bases and J dropped 5 bases, with 13 bases sitting between them. The CDR3 sequence is 13 residues long. Germline-derived CDR1 and CDR2 are SGHTA and FQGNSA. The data belong to a study of shared clonotypes between healthy human individuals. General observations from the study: Between a handful of donors, naive CD4 clonotypes were shared at a level of about 5%.

It was across several immunoSEQ plates that each subset's genomic DNA was evenly split. Data came from immunoSEQ multiplex PCR; TCRdb stores just in-frame clones and leaves some out. The sample records under 1,100,000 clones, roughly 80% being singletons. The sequenced sample was memory CD4+ T cells sorted from blood. Subset indicated: CD45RA-negative fraction. The chain employs TRBV7-2 and TRBJ1-5; D perhaps matches TRBD1 (5 bases). The source is a man aged 18-30 years in good health. The CDR3 sequence: CASQRGLYQPQHF. CDR3 DNA sequence: TGTGCCAGCCAAAGGGGACTATATCAGCCCCAGCATTTT. Based on the CDR3 plus reference TRBV7-2 and TRBJ1-5, the full variable domain is GAGVSQSPSNKVTEKGKDVELRCDPISGHTALYWYRQSLGQGLEFLIYFQGNSAPDKSGLPSDRFSAERTGGSVSTLTIQRTQQEDSAVYLCASQRGLYQPQHFGDGTRLSIL.